This record looks at one T cell receptor beta chain sequence and its context. V was clipped by 6 bases and J by 3 bases; unmatched bases: 10. Germline V gene sequence: CDR1 MDHEN, CDR2 SYDVKM. CDR3 length: 16 amino acids. The sample is drawn from a study of blood T cell repertoires in COVID-19. Original analysis: Reference gene primer amplification gave estimated nucleated cell counts. Sequencing used immunoSEQ multiplex PCR; TCRdb keeps in-frame clones, though not all of them. The V and J calls and clone size come from that table; D and trimming were worked out from the DNA. The sample lists almost 50,000 clones, about 71% occurring once.

The gene calls are TRBV28 and TRBJ1-2; 10 bases agree with TRBD1. This TCR came from a woman in her 70s with acute or convalescent COVID-19. Material: peripheral blood. CDR3 nucleotides: TGTGCCAGCAGCTCCGACAGGGGGCGCGGGGACTATGGCTACACCTTC. It encodes CASSSDRGRGDYGYTF.